This TCR beta chain was found in a study of T cell repertoires in urothelial bladder cancer. The CDR3 spans 10 residues. Germline CDR1 is MNHNY and CDR2 is SVGAGI (reference sequence). Trimming took off 8 bases at V and 7 bases at J, with 8 bases between the two ends. Data came from immunoSEQ multiplex PCR; TCRdb stores just in-frame clones and leaves some out. The table shows around 12,000 clones, with 68% occurring only once. Sequences were obtained from tumor-infiltrating cells from bladder cancer. This TCR was sampled from a human donor with a benign inflammatory bladder lesion. The V and J genes are TRBV6-6 and TRBJ1-2; tentatively, D is TRBD1 (5 bases). CDR3 coding DNA: TGTGCCAGCGGGGACTTTGGCTACACCTTC. The encoded protein is CASGDFGYTF.